The 24 T cell receptor beta chains below come from one sample, sequenced in a study of blood T cell repertoires in COVID-19. Clones were sequenced by immunoSEQ multiplex PCR, and TCRdb holds only the in-frame ones, with some missing. The table has 350,000 to 400,000 clones, about 88% seen once; the top ten hold 1.2%. What was sequenced was PBMCs or T cells enriched from blood (not recorded which). Receptors originate from a woman aged 18-29 years who had recovered from COVID-19.

This chain connects TRBV11-3 to TRBJ2-7, with D maybe TRBD2 (6 bases). This CDR3 is built from 18 residues. Germline CDR1 is SGHNT and CDR2 is YENEEA. V was pared by 5 bases and J by 3 bases, with 26 bases between. The CDR3 here is CASSPRHRRDRDRYEQYF. DNA for the CDR3: TGTGCCAGCAGCCCTAGGCACAGGAGGGACCGGGACCGCTACGAGCAGTACTTC.

The rearrangement joins TRBV4-3 to TRBJ1-2; the match to TRBD1 covers 10 bases. The CDR3 spans 16 residues. After removal of 0 bases from V and 4 bases from J, the junction contained 5 bases not matched to a gene. From germline, CDR1 is LGHNA and CDR2 YSLEER. CDR3 protein: CASSQDEGTGAYGYTF. The CDR3 DNA is TGCGCCAGCAGCCAAGATGAGGGGACAGGGGCCTATGGCTACACCTTC.

V is TRBV5-5 and J is TRBJ1-4; D is perhaps TRBD1 (5 bases). CDR1 and CDR2 (germline): SGHKS, YYEKEE (reference sequence). This CDR3 region has 17 residues. Trimming cost V 4 bases and J 0 bases, with 16 bases left between them. CDR3 in DNA: TGTGCCAGCAGCCTCAGGGTCCTGGTAACAACTAATGAAAAACTGTTTTTT. Protein sequence: CASSLRVLVTTNEKLFF.

This clone was counted only a few times. The V call is TRBV30, the J call TRBJ2-7; no clear D gene. CDR3 length: 14 residues. The germline V gene has CDR1 GTSNPN and CDR2 SVGIG (reference sequence). V was clipped by 3 bases and J by 6 bases, with 18 bases between them. The CDR3 here is CAWSLWASHSEQYF. CDR3 coding DNA: TGTGCCTGGAGCTTATGGGCCTCCCACTCCGAGCAGTACTTC. The variable domain in full, with the rest retrieved from reference TRBV30 and TRBJ2-7, is SQTIHQWPATLVQPVGSPLSLECTVEGTSNPNLYWYRQAAGRGLQLLFYSVGIGQISSEVPQNLSASRPQDRQFILSSKKLLLSDSGFYLCAWSLWASHSEQYFGPGTRLTVT.

The CDR3 DNA reads TGTGCCAGCAGTTACTCGTCCGAAACTAAGCCCCAGCATTTT. It codes for CASSYSSETKPQHF. The rearrangement uses TRBV6-5 and TRBJ1-5; D is uncertain. The germline gives CDR1 MNHEY, CDR2 SVGAGI. Trimming removed 0 bases at V and 8 bases at J, with 11 bases between. The CDR3 is 14 residues long.

The V and J genes are TRBV6-2 or TRBV6-3 and TRBJ1-5; 9 bases align to TRBD1. This CDR3 has 16 residues. The germline V gene has CDR1 MNHEY and CDR2 SVGEGT. After removal of 2 bases from V and 5 bases from J, the junction contained 7 bases not matched to a gene. The CDR3 loop is CASSYGTGRPDQPQHF. Written as DNA, the CDR3 is TGTGCCAGCAGTTACGGGACAGGGAGGCCCGATCAGCCCCAGCATTTT.

This chain connects TRBV19 to TRBJ1-2; no firm D call. The CDR3 consists of 13 residues. With 5 bases removed from V and 0 bases from J, the gap between germline ends came to 7 bases. CDR1 and CDR2 (germline): LNHDA, SQIVND (reference sequence). CDR3 nucleotides: TGTGCCAGTAGTGTGGACTCTAACTATGGCTACACCTTC. Its protein product is CASSVDSNYGYTF.

The rearrangement uses TRBV7-3 and TRBJ2-1, with 9 bases identical to TRBD2. The germline V gene has CDR1 SGHTA and CDR2 FQGTGA. This CDR3 has 18 amino acids. Germline trimming cut 6 bases from V and 1 base from J; bases unmatched to any gene: 13. As DNA, the CDR3 is TGTGCCAGCAGAGACTGGGTCAGCGGGGGGTCTTCCTACAATGAGCAGTTCTTC. It is translated as CASRDWVSGGSSYNEQFF.

The J gene is TRBJ2-1, the V gene TRBV5-1; the match to TRBD2 covers 7 bases. Germline CDR1 SGHRS, CDR2 YFSETQ. CDR3 length equals 17 residues. Unmatched junction bases numbered 12, after V lost 3 bases and J lost 3 bases. CDR3 amino acids: CASSSEVGGSGYNEQFF. The CDR3 DNA reads TGCGCCAGCAGCTCGGAGGTCGGGGGGAGTGGCTACAATGAGCAGTTCTTC.

The chain employs TRBV16 and TRBJ1-3; the D gene is possibly TRBD1 (5 bases). This CDR3 comprises 16 residues. Germline V CDR1 and CDR2: KGHSY, FQNENV. Trimming shortened V by 4 bases and J by 0 bases, and 13 bases separated the two germline ends. The CDR3, as DNA: TGTGCCAGCAGCCCGCCGACAGTTAACTCTGGAAACACCATATATTTT. It specifies CASSPPTVNSGNTIYF.

The genes are TRBV7-2 and TRBJ2-2; maybe TRBD1 (5 bases). V gave up 5 bases and J gave up 4 bases, with 17 bases separating them. The CDR3 is made up of 16 amino acids. CDR1 is SGHTA, CDR2 FQGNSA, per germline. The CDR3 DNA is TGTGCCAGCAGCAGAGCGAGGACATCTCTCACCGGGGAGCTGTTTTTT. As protein: CASSRARTSLTGELFF. Variable domain in full (rest from reference TRBV7-2 and TRBJ2-2): GAGVSQSPSNKVTEKGKDVELRCDPISGHTALYWYRQSLGQGLEFLIYFQGNSAPDKSGLPSDRFSAERTGGSVSTLTIQRTQQEDSAVYLCASSRARTSLTGELFFGEGSRLTVL.

The J gene is TRBJ1-2, the V gene TRBV5-1, with TRBD1 identical over 7 bases. The junction had 7 bases not matched to a gene; V was cut back by 3 bases and J by 8 bases. This CDR3 comprises 13 residues. Germline CDR1 SGHRS, CDR2 YFSETQ. The CDR3 DNA reads as TGCGCCAGCAGCTCAGACAGGGTGGGAGGCTACACCTTC. Translating gives CASSSDRVGGYTF.

CDR3: CASSLLRDSEAFF. CDR3 bases: TGTGCCAGCAGTCTTTTGAGGGACAGTGAAGCTTTCTTT. V is TRBV28 and J is TRBJ1-1; 7 bases map to TRBD1. The length of the CDR3 is 13 residues. Germline CDR1 is MDHEN and CDR2 is SYDVKM. The J segment lost 7 bases and the V segment lost 5 bases, leaving 7 bases of the junction unmatched.

This clone was seen a few times. This chain uses TRBV9 with TRBJ1-1, with 8 bases that match TRBD1. Germline V lookup: CDR1 SGDLS, CDR2 YYNGEE. Unmatched junction bases numbered 14, after V lost 4 bases and J lost 0 bases. The CDR3 covers 18 residues. The CDR3 DNA follows: TGTGCCAGCAGCCCTAGGGGGACAGGAACCTCCTTGAACACTGAAGCTTTCTTT. Translating gives CASSPRGTGTSLNTEAFF. The whole variable domain, filled in from reference TRBV9 and TRBJ1-1, reads DSGVTQTPKHLITATGQRVTLRCSPRSGDLSVYWYQQSLDQGLQFLIQYYNGEERAKGNILERFSAQQFPDLHSELNLSSLELGDSALYFCASSPRGTGTSLNTEAFFGQGTRLTVV.

The chain couples TRBV7-2 to TRBJ1-1; 7 bases map to TRBD1. This CDR3 contains 13 residues. The ends lost 5 bases at V and 4 bases at J; junction bases unmatched: 4. CDR1 is SGHTA, CDR2 FQGNSA, per germline. In nucleotides, the CDR3 is TGTGCCAGCAGCCGACAGGGTGGCACTGAAGCTTTCTTT. It encodes CASSRQGGTEAFF.

The chain couples TRBV29-1 to TRBJ1-1; no firm D call. V was clipped by 4 bases and J by 6 bases, with 6 bases between them. Germline CDR1 SQVTM, CDR2 ANQGSEA. The CDR3 consists of 10 residues. CDR3 loop: CSVVQSEAFF. As DNA, the CDR3 is TGCAGCGTTGTGCAGTCTGAAGCTTTCTTT.

Concerning this clone itself: Other DNA sequences in the sample encode the same CDR3. V and J are TRBV5-6 and TRBJ2-7; D call uncertain. The V end lost 0 bases, the J end lost 1 base, and 5 bases lay between the germline ends. The germline V gene has CDR1 SGHDT and CDR2 YYEEEE. The CDR3 covers 13 residues. The DNA of the CDR3 is TGTGCCAGCAGCTTGGGACAATCCTACGAGCAGTACTTC. Its protein product is CASSLGQSYEQYF.

V usage is TRBV7-6 and J usage is TRBJ2-5, with 9 nucleotides matching TRBD1. The germline V gene encodes CDR1 SGHVS and CDR2 FNYEAQ. The CDR3 contains 14 residues. Losses at the gene ends were 10 bases for V and 5 bases for J; bases not matched to a gene: 11. CDR3 residues: CATTGDRDRETQYF. In DNA, the CDR3 is TGTGCCACGACGGGGGACAGGGATAGGGAGACCCAGTACTTC. Based on the CDR3 plus reference TRBV7-6 and TRBJ2-5, the full variable domain is GAGVSQSPRYKVTKRGQDVALRCDPISGHVSLYWYRQALGQGPEFLTYFNYEAQQDKSGLPNDRFSAERPEGSISTLTIQRTEQRDSAMYRCATTGDRDRETQYFGPGTRLLVL.

This sequence joins TRBV4-3 and TRBJ1-2, with 8 nucleotides matching TRBD1. The CDR3 spans 15 residues. Unmatched junction bases numbered 6, after V lost 0 bases and J lost 6 bases. The V gene's germline CDR1 is LGHNA and CDR2 YSLEER. The CDR3 spells CASSQEAGGRDGYTF. The CDR3 DNA is TGCGCCAGCAGCCAAGAGGCAGGGGGCAGGGATGGCTACACCTTC.

V usage is TRBV6-5 and J usage is TRBJ2-1; 11 nucleotides agree with TRBD2. With V trimmed by 0 bases and J by 8 bases, 6 bases remained unmatched. The CDR3 is 16 residues long. Germline CDR1 is MNHEY and CDR2 is SVGAGI. CDR3 sequence: CASSYSSSGGMDEQFF. In DNA, the CDR3 is TGTGCCAGCAGTTACTCTTCTAGCGGGGGGATGGATGAGCAGTTCTTC.

V usage is TRBV6-5 and J usage is TRBJ1-6; 8 nucleotides match TRBD1. The junction had 6 bases not matched to a gene; V was cut back by 7 bases and J by 7 bases. Germline-derived CDR1 and CDR2 are MNHEY and SVGAGI. CDR3 length equals 14 residues. The CDR3 region has the DNA TGTGCCAGCACCGACAGGGGAGGGAATTCACCCCTCCACTTT. Residues: CASTDRGGNSPLHF.

V is TRBV7-6 and J is TRBJ1-1; D might be TRBD1 (5 bases). Germline V gene data show CDR1 as SGHVS and CDR2 as FNYEAQ. The CDR3 loop spans 14 amino acids. With 0 bases removed from V and 3 bases from J, the gap between germline ends came to 8 bases. CDR3 DNA sequence: TGTGCCAGCAGCTTAGCAGGGGATTACACTGAAGCTTTCTTT. It specifies CASSLAGDYTEAFF.

The V gene is TRBV14, the J gene TRBJ1-1; possible D gene TRBD1, 6 bases. CDR1 is SGHDN, CDR2 FVKESK, per germline. The CDR3 is 15 amino acids. V was trimmed by 4 bases and J by 0 bases, leaving 12 bases between them. This CDR3 reads CASSPHQGLNTEAFF. DNA for the CDR3: TGTGCCAGCAGCCCCCACCAGGGGCTGAACACTGAAGCTTTCTTT.

This clone occurred a few times. The chain uses TRBV9 and TRBJ2-4; D possibly corresponds to TRBD1 (5 bases). V gave up 4 bases and J gave up 7 bases, with 18 bases separating them. The CDR3 covers 15 residues. Germline loops: CDR1 SGDLS, CDR2 YYNGEE. CDR3 DNA: TGTGCCAGCAGCCCCCCCCAGGGCGGTGAGAACATTCAGTACTTC. Translated: CASSPPQGGENIQYF.